Each of the 32 T cell receptor beta chains below was sequenced from the same sample in a study of response to subunit inactivated influenza vaccine. Using its own MiXCR run on the RT-PCR reads, TCRdb lists one record per CDR3 protein. The sample includes hundreds of thousands of distinct CDR3 sequences, under 20% of them seen just once. The material sequenced was PBMCs from blood, taken less than 6 days after vaccination. These receptors originate from a man aged 50-59 years who received an inactivated influenza vaccine.

There are a few counts of this clonotype. V and J are TRBV29-1 and TRBJ2-3; D call uncertain. CDR1 SQVTM and CDR2 ANQGSEA come from the germline V gene. The CDR3 spans 14 residues. Deletions cut 8 bases from V and 5 bases from J, with 20 bases between. This CDR3 reads CSTTGRLFGDTQYF. In DNA, the CDR3 is TGCAGCACCACCGGGCGACTTTTCGGAGATACGCAGTATTTT.

The chain combines TRBV20-1 with TRBJ1-2, with D perhaps TRBD1 (6 bases). V lost 3 bases to trimming and J lost 3 bases, with 14 bases between them. Germline loops: CDR1 DFQATT, CDR2 SNEGSKA (reference sequence). The CDR3 is 14 amino acids. CDR3 coding DNA: TGCAGTGCTAGTAGGACAGTCAGCGACTATGGCTACACCTTC. The encoded protein is CSASRTVSDYGYTF.

To note about this clonotype: At one end the junction does not follow the germline gene, possibly because of a read error. The CDR3 region is CASSFYRGTEALF. The CDR3 DNA reads TGTGCCAGCAGTTTTTATCGGGGCACTGAAGCTCTCTTT. The V gene is TRBV6-5, the J gene TRBJ1-1, with TRBD1 as a possible D gene (5 bases). The CDR3 length is 13 residues. CDR1 is MNHEY, CDR2 SVGAGI, per germline.

This CDR3 is CASSQTGAGVHGELFF. The CDR3 nucleotides read TGTGCCAGCAGCCAAACCGGGGCAGGGGTCCACGGGGAGCTGTTTTTT. V and J are TRBV7-2 and TRBJ2-2; possible D gene TRBD1, 6 bases. Between the trimmed V and J ends, which lost 5 bases and 7 bases, there was a span of 20 bases. The length of the CDR3 is 16 residues. Germline CDR1 SGHTA, CDR2 FQGNSA.

This sequence joins TRBV25-1 and TRBJ1-4; D gene uncertain. Germline lookup yields CDR1 MGHDK and CDR2 SYGVNS. The CDR3 extends over 13 amino acids. V was cut by 5 bases and J by 8 bases, with 12 bases left in between. CDR3 sequence reads: CASSTSGAEKLFF. CDR3 sequence (DNA): TGTGCCAGCAGTACATCAGGTGCGGAAAAACTGTTTTTT.

The chain carries TRBV5-6 and TRBJ1-4; D is unclear. Germline V gene data show CDR1 as SGHDT and CDR2 as YYEEEE. This CDR3 region has 14 residues. V lost 5 bases to trimming and J lost 2 bases, with 10 bases between them. This chain's CDR3 is CASSWVGTNEKLFF. Here the CDR3 DNA reads TGTGCCAGCAGTTGGGTCGGGACTAATGAAAAACTGTTTTTT.

This clonotype was picked up one time. This chain links TRBV12-3 or TRBV12-4 with TRBJ2-7; D call uncertain. This CDR3 is built from 16 residues. V lost 4 bases to trimming and J lost 2 bases, with 18 bases between them. CDR3 loop: CASSSVLAQWAYEQYF. CDR3 sequence (DNA): TGTGCCAGCAGTTCGGTATTGGCTCAGTGGGCCTACGAGCAGTACTTC.

The chain combines TRBV28 with TRBJ2-4; a weak D match, TRBD1 (6 bases). The germline V gene has CDR1 MDHEN and CDR2 SYDVKM. The CDR3 has 15 residues. Trimming stripped 5 bases from V and 6 bases from J, with 17 bases between. Written as DNA, the CDR3 is TGTGCCAGCAGTCCTACAGGGCCCGGTGGAAACATTCAGTACTTC. Residues: CASSPTGPGGNIQYF. Based on the CDR3 plus reference TRBV28 and TRBJ2-4, the full variable domain is DVKVTQSSRYLVKRTGEKVFLECVQDMDHENMFWYRQDPGLGLRLIYFSYDVKMKEKGDIPEGYSVSREKKERFSLILESASTNQTSMYLCASSPTGPGGNIQYFGAGTRLSVL.

The chain joins TRBV20-1 to TRBJ2-1; no clear D. This CDR3 region has 12 residues. The V end lost 0 bases, the J end lost 5 bases, and 5 bases lay between the germline ends. Germline V gene data show CDR1 as DFQATT and CDR2 as SNEGSKA (reference sequence). CDR3 loop: CSARDQNNEQFF. CDR3 nucleotides: TGCAGTGCTAGAGATCAGAACAATGAGCAGTTCTTC.

This clonotype came up many times. The chain's CDR3 is CASSLPGWRYNEQFF. The CDR3 nucleotides are TGTGCCAGCAGCTTGCCCGGGTGGCGCTACAATGAGCAGTTCTTC. The gene calls are TRBV5-6 and TRBJ2-1; D unresolved. The V and J ends lost 1 base and 3 bases respectively, with 11 bases between them. CDR3 size: 15 residues. Germline-derived CDR1 and CDR2 are SGHDT and YYEEEE.

In this sample, this clonotype turned up a few times. J is TRBJ1-1 and V is TRBV30; no firm D call. Germline V gives CDR1 GTSNPN, CDR2 SVGIG (reference sequence). Trimming took 6 bases from V and 3 from J, leaving 8 bases between them. The CDR3 spans 11 residues. The CDR3 loop is CACGRDTEAFF. Written as DNA, the CDR3 is TGTGCCTGTGGACGAGACACTGAAGCTTTCTTT.

This clonotype was observed a few times. This sequence joins TRBV12-3 or TRBV12-4 and TRBJ2-1, with D uncertain. Trimming took 5 bases from V and 2 from J, leaving 13 bases between them. This CDR3 contains 15 residues. CDR3 region: CASSPWAATYNEQFF. The CDR3, as DNA: TGTGCCAGCAGTCCCTGGGCCGCGACCTACAATGAGCAGTTCTTC.

Only a few counts were recorded for this clonotype. The V and J genes are TRBV5-1 and TRBJ2-5; D perhaps matches TRBD1 (5 bases). Germline lookup yields CDR1 SGHRS and CDR2 YFSETQ. V lost 4 bases and J 9 bases, leaving 16 bases between the germline ends. This CDR3 is 13 amino acids long. DNA for the CDR3: TGCGCCAGCAGCCTAACAGGACCCGAGGCCCAGTACTTC. Its translation: CASSLTGPEAQYF.

This clonotype was counted a few times. The chain combines TRBV6-1 with TRBJ1-1; no clear D. The CDR3 spans 14 residues. Looked up from germline, CDR1 is MNHNS and CDR2 is SASEGT. V gave up 6 bases and J gave up 3 bases, with 14 bases separating them. Here the CDR3 reads CASRLLTGYTEAFF. CDR3 nucleotide sequence: TGTGCCAGCAGACTTCTGACCGGATACACTGAAGCTTTCTTT.

The sample holds a few counts of this clonotype. The rearrangement links TRBV20-1 to TRBJ1-3; no clear D gene. From germline, CDR1 is DFQATT and CDR2 SNEGSKA (reference sequence). CDR3 length: 13 residues. V was clipped by 7 bases and J by 0 bases, with 10 bases between them. CDR3 coding DNA: TGCAGTGTAACAGCCTACTCTGGAAACACCATATATTTT. It codes for CSVTAYSGNTIYF.

This clonotype occurred a few times. The chain joins TRBV20-1 to TRBJ1-5; tentative D call: TRBD1 (6 bases). This CDR3 region has 16 residues. The V end was cut by 0 bases, the J end by 3 bases, with 15 bases between. Germline V gives CDR1 DFQATT, CDR2 SNEGSKA (reference sequence). The DNA for the CDR3 is TGCAGTGCTAGAGATGGCGGGGGGGCGCTCAATCAGCCCCAGCATTTT. Residues: CSARDGGGALNQPQHF.

This clonotype was recorded at least ten times. This chain uses TRBV15 with TRBJ2-5, with D unresolved. Between the trimmed V and J ends, which lost 3 bases and 4 bases, there was a span of 6 bases. Looked up from germline, CDR1 is LNHNV and CDR2 is YYDKDF (reference sequence). This CDR3 has 12 amino acids. As DNA, the CDR3 is TGTGCCACCAGCAGGGACGGAGAGACCCAGTACTTC. Translation gives CATSRDGETQYF.

This clonotype was observed a few times. This chain joins TRBV12-3 or TRBV12-4 and TRBJ1-6; D gene ambiguous. The CDR3 covers 13 residues. Trimming removed 6 bases at V and 10 bases at J, with 13 bases between. CDR3 DNA: TGTGCCAGCAGGCTGGGTAGTCTCTCACCCCTCCACTTT. The encoded protein is CASRLGSLSPLHF.

This clonotype was counted a few times. The chain combines TRBV5-1 with TRBJ1-2; 7 nucleotides align to TRBD1. This CDR3 has 14 residues. J was trimmed by 4 bases and V by 4 bases; bases with no gene match: 7. Germline values: CDR1 SGHRS, CDR2 YFSETQ. The CDR3 spells CASSQEGQAYGYTF. The CDR3 coding sequence is TGCGCCAGCAGCCAAGAAGGACAGGCCTATGGCTACACCTTC.

This clonotype was observed at least ten times. The rearrangement uses TRBV12-3 or TRBV12-4 and TRBJ1-2; a weak D match, TRBD1 (6 bases). This CDR3 is 15 amino acids long. The germline V and J ends were trimmed by 6 bases and 4 bases, with 18 bases remaining between them. The chain's CDR3 is CASSDTGIFTYGYTF. CDR3 bases: TGTGCCAGCAGCGATACAGGGATCTTCACCTATGGCTACACCTTC.

This clonotype was counted a few times. This sequence joins TRBV28 and TRBJ2-3; D possibly uses TRBD1 or TRBD2 (6 bases each). The germline gives CDR1 MDHEN, CDR2 SYDVKM. This CDR3 contains 15 residues. V was clipped by 3 bases and J by 0 bases, with 10 bases between them. The CDR3 here is CASSFQGTSTDTQYF. Written as DNA, the CDR3 is TGTGCCAGCAGTTTTCAGGGGACTAGCACAGATACGCAGTATTTT.

This clonotype has just a few counts. The V call is TRBV10-3, the J call TRBJ2-1; 8 nucleotides line up with TRBD2. V shed 10 bases and J 5 bases; nucleotides not matched to a gene: 10. Germline V gives CDR1 ENHRY, CDR2 SYGVKD. The CDR3 runs to 14 residues. In DNA, the CDR3 is TGTGCCACAAAGGGGACTAGAGAACACAATGAGCAGTTCTTC. As protein: CATKGTREHNEQFF.

The chain employs TRBV7-9 and TRBJ2-7; 12 bases align to TRBD2. The CDR3 runs 15 residues. V shed 5 bases and J 5 bases; nucleotides not matched to a gene: 7. Germline CDR1 is SEHNR and CDR2 is FQNEAQ (reference sequence). The CDR3 sequence is CASSPTSGSFHEQYF. The DNA for the CDR3 is TGTGCCAGCAGCCCGACTAGCGGGAGTTTCCACGAGCAGTACTTC.

This clonotype was counted many times. The chain has TRBV11-2 and TRBJ1-2; 8 nucleotides match TRBD1. This CDR3 contains 17 residues. Trimming cost V 0 bases and J 5 bases; bases outside gene matches: 11. Germline CDR1 and CDR2: SGHAT and FQNNGV. The CDR3 is CASSLDLQGGFGYGYTF. The CDR3 DNA follows: TGTGCCAGCAGCTTAGATCTACAGGGGGGATTTGGGTATGGCTACACCTTC.

In this sample, this clonotype turned up a few times. The chain has TRBV7-2 and TRBJ2-7; D remains ambiguous. The CDR3 has 15 amino acids. Germline assignment: CDR1 SGHTA and CDR2 FQGNSA. The ends were cut back, 5 bases at V and 1 base at J, with 15 bases in the middle. CDR3 bases: TGTGCCAGCAGCCCAAGGAATAGAGAGTCCTACGAGCAGTACTTC. It is translated as CASSPRNRESYEQYF.

This clonotype showed up just a few times. V and J are TRBV20-1 and TRBJ2-3, with 8 bases matching TRBD1. Unmatched junction bases numbered 7, after V lost 3 bases and J lost 5 bases. The CDR3 sequence is 14 residues long. Germline V gives CDR1 DFQATT, CDR2 SNEGSKA (reference sequence). CDR3 nucleotides: TGCAGTGCTAGGACAGGGGAAGGTGGAGATACGCAGTATTTT. Its translation: CSARTGEGGDTQYF.

This clonotype was found a few times. V usage is TRBV11-2 and J usage is TRBJ2-2; D is possibly TRBD1 (6 bases). From germline, CDR1 is SGHAT and CDR2 FQNNGV. CDR3 length: 17 residues. V lost 7 bases and J lost 0, with 18 bases in between. The CDR3 spells CASNNGDQGSNTGELFF. The CDR3 region has the DNA TGTGCCAGCAATAACGGAGATCAGGGGTCGAACACCGGGGAGCTGTTTTTT. The variable domain in full, completed from reference TRBV11-2 and TRBJ2-2, reads EAGVAQSPRYKIIEKRQSVAFWCNPISGHATLYWYQQILGQGPKLLIQFQNNGVVDDSQLPKDRFSAERLKGVDSTLKIQPAKLEDSAVYLCASNNGDQGSNTGELFFGEGSRLTVL.

Many counts were recorded for this clonotype. CDR3 loop: CAWSVEGYEQYF. For the CDR3, the DNA is TGTGCCTGGAGTGTAGAAGGGTACGAGCAGTACTTC. The rearrangement joins TRBV30 to TRBJ2-7, with D unclear. The V gene lost 0 bases and the J gene lost 4 bases, with 7 bases spanning the gap. From germline, CDR1 is GTSNPN and CDR2 SVGIG (reference sequence). The CDR3 spans 12 residues.

The chain employs TRBV2 and TRBJ1-1; D unresolved. CDR3 length: 13 amino acids. The germline V gene has CDR1 SNHLY and CDR2 FYNNEI. Trimming pared 9 bases from V and 0 bases from J, leaving 11 bases between. CDR3 in amino acids: CARSGPMNTEAFF. The CDR3 DNA sequence: TGTGCCAGATCCGGGCCCATGAACACTGAAGCTTTCTTT.

The rearrangement joins TRBV21-1 to TRBJ2-1; the tabulated D call, TRBD2, remains unverified against the DNA. TRBV21-1 is a recognized pseudogene. This CDR3 has 14 amino acids. The CDR3 DNA reads as TGTGCCAGCAGCAAAGAACCTAGCAATGGTGAGCAGTTCTTC. Translated, it gives CASSKEPSNGEQFF.

V is TRBV27 and J is TRBJ2-1; no clear D gene. The V end was cut by 6 bases, the J end by 3 bases, with 12 bases between. Germline-derived CDR1 and CDR2 are MNHEY and SMNVEV (reference sequence). The CDR3 runs to 14 residues. As DNA, the CDR3 is TGTGCCAGCAGCCACCAGCCGAACTACAATGAGCAGTTCTTC. Translated: CASSHQPNYNEQFF.

This clonotype occurred a few times. The gene calls are TRBV10-3 and TRBJ2-7; 7 bases line up with TRBD1. Trimming cost V 6 bases and J 3 bases; bases outside gene matches: 8. Looked up from germline, CDR1 is ENHRY and CDR2 is SYGVKD. The CDR3 length is 14 residues. CDR3 residues: CAISSGTEFYEQYF. For the CDR3, the DNA is TGTGCCATCAGCTCCGGGACAGAATTCTACGAGCAGTACTTC.